The present T cell receptor beta chain was sequenced within a study of blood T cell repertoires in COVID-19. Overall study: Samples came from the United States, Italy and Spain, spanning acute and convalescent COVID-19. PBMCs, B-cell-depleted T cells, or T cells provided the cDNA or gDNA that made up the material.

As handled by the study authors: Estimation of nucleated cell counts relied on the amplification of reference gene primers. Here immunoSEQ multiplex PCR was the method, and the copy in TCRdb shows in-frame clones only, minus some. The V and J calls and clone size come from that table; D and trimming were worked out from the DNA. The data hold some 140,000 clones, with roughly 84% observed a single time. This sequence originates from a man aged 55 to 70 with acute or convalescent COVID-19. The sequencing sample was made of peripheral blood.

The CDR3 here is CASSAEGGGGYTF. CDR3 coding DNA: TGTGCCAGCAGCGCCGAGGGAGGGGGTGGCTACACCTTC. The V call is TRBV9, the J call TRBJ1-2, with a possible D match to TRBD1 (6 bases). CDR1 is SGDLS and CDR2 is YYNGEE in the germline V gene. The CDR3 runs to 13 residues. Trimming stripped 3 bases from V and 7 bases from J, with 13 bases between.